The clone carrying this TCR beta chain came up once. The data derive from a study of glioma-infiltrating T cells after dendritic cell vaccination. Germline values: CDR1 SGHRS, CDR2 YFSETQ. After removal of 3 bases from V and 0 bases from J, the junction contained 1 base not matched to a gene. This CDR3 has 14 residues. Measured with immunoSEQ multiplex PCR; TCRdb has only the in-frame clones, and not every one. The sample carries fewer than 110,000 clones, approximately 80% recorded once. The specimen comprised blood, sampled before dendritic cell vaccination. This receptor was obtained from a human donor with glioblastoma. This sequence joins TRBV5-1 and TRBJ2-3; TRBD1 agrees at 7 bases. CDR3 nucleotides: TGCGCCAGCAGCTCGACAGGGAGCACAGATACGCAGTATTTT. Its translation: CASSSTGSTDTQYF.